These T cell receptor beta chains were read from a single sample in a study of CD8+ T cells in alopecia areata. Using immunoSEQ multiplex PCR, the repertoire was profiled, and TCRdb retains in-frame clones only, with some absent. The sample shows some 190,000 clones, 60% of them seen only once. The input for sequencing was CD4+ T cells sorted from blood, taken at week 4, from a patient treated with tofacitinib. The receptors here all came from a human donor with alopecia areata. Each CDR3 is given with its conserved first and last residue. D genes are given only for firm matches. A clone size is listed for some rows: how often the clone was seen (once, few, many), or a class if it is expanded.

d_call: NA
clone_size: NA
cdr3_length: 10
j_call: TRBJ1-2
v_call: TRBV6-5
cdr3_aa: CASSEGGYTF
cdr3_nt: TGTGCCAGCAGTGAAGGTGGCTACACCTTC

d_call: TRBD2
clone_size: NA
cdr3_length: 15
j_call: TRBJ2-2
v_call: TRBV30
cdr3_aa: CASPRRLAVTGELFF
cdr3_nt: TGTGCCTCCCCGCGGCGGCTAGCGGTGACCGGGGAGCTGTTTTTT

d_call: NA
clone_size: NA
cdr3_length: 14
j_call: TRBJ2-3
v_call: TRBV9
cdr3_aa: CASSEPGRTDTQYF
cdr3_nt: TGTGCCAGCAGCGAACCGGGACGCACAGATACGCAGTATTTT

d_call: TRBD2
clone_size: NA
cdr3_length: 15
j_call: TRBJ2-5
v_call: TRBV4-2
cdr3_aa: CASSHVLSGGETQYF
cdr3_nt: TGTGCCAGCAGCCATGTATTATCGGGAGGAGAGACCCAGTACTTC

d_call: TRBD1
clone_size: NA
cdr3_length: 13
j_call: TRBJ1-1
v_call: TRBV19
cdr3_aa: CASSITGTAEAFF
cdr3_nt: TGTGCCAGTAGTATTACCGGGACAGCTGAAGCTTTCTTT

d_call: NA
clone_size: NA
cdr3_length: 14
j_call: TRBJ1-5
v_call: TRBV5-1
cdr3_aa: CASSLGAANQPQHF
cdr3_nt: TGCGCCAGCAGCTTAGGGGCCGCAAATCAGCCCCAGCATTTT

d_call: NA
clone_size: few
cdr3_length: 12
j_call: TRBJ2-1
v_call: TRBV29-1
cdr3_aa: CSVSLLRDEQFF
cdr3_nt: TGCAGCGTCTCACTCCTTCGAGATGAGCAGTTCTTC

d_call: TRBD2
clone_size: few
cdr3_length: 15
j_call: TRBJ2-1
v_call: TRBV6-5
cdr3_aa: CASSPTSGSYNEQFF
cdr3_nt: TGTGCCAGCAGCCCCACTAGCGGTTCCTACAATGAGCAGTTCTTC

d_call: TRBD2
clone_size: NA
cdr3_length: 13
j_call: TRBJ2-7
v_call: TRBV7-9
cdr3_aa: CASSLGTTYEQYF
cdr3_nt: TGTGCCAGCAGCTTGGGGACTACTTACGAGCAGTACTTC

d_call: TRBD2
clone_size: NA
cdr3_length: 14
j_call: TRBJ2-7
v_call: TRBV28
cdr3_aa: CASSTSGRTLEQYF
cdr3_nt: TGTGCCAGCAGTACCAGCGGGAGGACACTCGAGCAGTACTTC

d_call: TRBD1
clone_size: few
cdr3_length: 15
j_call: TRBJ1-5
v_call: TRBV5-1
cdr3_aa: CASSSQGESNQPQHF
cdr3_nt: TGCGCCAGCAGCTCACAGGGGGAAAGCAATCAGCCCCAGCATTTT

d_call: NA
clone_size: NA
cdr3_length: 14
j_call: TRBJ1-2
v_call: TRBV30
cdr3_aa: CAWSALAEFYGYTF
cdr3_nt: TGTGCCTGGAGTGCCCTGGCAGAATTTTATGGCTACACCTTC

d_call: NA
clone_size: few
cdr3_length: 17
j_call: TRBJ2-5
v_call: TRBV9
cdr3_aa: CASSVGIAVAYQETQYF
cdr3_nt: TGTGCCAGCAGCGTAGGAATCGCGGTGGCGTACCAAGAGACCCAGTACTTC

d_call: NA
clone_size: NA
cdr3_length: 11
j_call: TRBJ2-7
v_call: TRBV7-2
cdr3_aa: CASSSRNEQYF
cdr3_nt: TGTGCCAGCAGCTCTAGAAACGAGCAGTACTTC

d_call: TRBD2
clone_size: NA
cdr3_length: 14
j_call: TRBJ2-1
v_call: TRBV29-1
cdr3_aa: CSVVGGRAGNEQFF
cdr3_nt: TGCAGCGTTGTTGGCGGGAGGGCCGGTAATGAGCAGTTCTTC

d_call: TRBD2
clone_size: NA
cdr3_length: 17
j_call: TRBJ2-1
v_call: TRBV4-1
cdr3_aa: CASSQEGSGSAYNEQFF
cdr3_nt: TGCGCCAGCAGCCAAGAGGGTAGCGGGAGCGCCTACAATGAGCAGTTCTTC

d_call: NA
clone_size: NA
cdr3_length: 13
j_call: TRBJ2-3
v_call: TRBV25-1
cdr3_aa: CASSVAGTDTQYF
cdr3_nt: TGTGCCAGCAGTGTTGCCGGCACAGATACGCAGTATTTT

d_call: NA
clone_size: few
cdr3_length: 13
j_call: TRBJ2-7
v_call: TRBV5-1
cdr3_aa: CASSLPPLNEQYF
cdr3_nt: TGCGCCAGCAGCTTGCCCCCTCTTAACGAGCAGTACTTC

d_call: NA
clone_size: NA
cdr3_length: 13
j_call: TRBJ1-2
v_call: TRBV29-1
cdr3_aa: CSVGDLLGYGYTF
cdr3_nt: TGCAGCGTTGGCGACCTGCTAGGCTATGGCTACACCTTC

d_call: TRBD2
clone_size: NA
cdr3_length: 13
j_call: TRBJ2-2
v_call: TRBV29-1
cdr3_aa: CSGRTRPTGELFF
cdr3_nt: TGCAGCGGAAGGACTAGACCCACCGGGGAGCTGTTTTTT

d_call: TRBD2
clone_size: NA
cdr3_length: 17
j_call: TRBJ2-6
v_call: TRBV9
cdr3_aa: CASSVTSGNSGANVLTF
cdr3_nt: TGTGCCAGCAGCGTTACTAGCGGGAACTCTGGGGCCAACGTCCTGACTTTC

d_call: NA
clone_size: NA
cdr3_length: 14
j_call: TRBJ2-1
v_call: TRBV2
cdr3_aa: CASTAQQWDNEQFF
cdr3_nt: TGTGCCAGCACAGCACAACAGTGGGACAATGAGCAGTTCTTC

d_call: NA
clone_size: NA
cdr3_length: 12
j_call: TRBJ2-5
v_call: TRBV29-1
cdr3_aa: CSVDLSRETQYF
cdr3_nt: TGCAGCGTCGATCTTAGCCGGGAGACCCAGTACTTC

d_call: NA
clone_size: NA
cdr3_length: 15
j_call: TRBJ1-1
v_call: TRBV6-5
cdr3_aa: CASSYSGQMNTEAFF
cdr3_nt: TGTGCCAGCAGTTACTCTGGACAAATGAACACTGAAGCTTTCTTT

d_call: TRBD2
clone_size: few
cdr3_length: 15
j_call: TRBJ2-1
v_call: TRBV29-1
cdr3_aa: CSVEDYSLAGYEQFF
cdr3_nt: TGCAGCGTTGAAGATTACTCACTAGCGGGATATGAGCAGTTCTTC

d_call: TRBD2
clone_size: NA
cdr3_length: 17
j_call: TRBJ2-5
v_call: TRBV9
cdr3_aa: CASSGLNGLAEQETQYF
cdr3_nt: TGTGCCAGCAGCGGGTTAAACGGACTAGCGGAACAAGAGACCCAGTACTTC

d_call: NA
clone_size: NA
cdr3_length: 14
j_call: TRBJ1-2
v_call: TRBV7-2
cdr3_aa: CASSLVFQGLGYTF
cdr3_nt: TGTGCCAGCAGCTTAGTTTTTCAGGGTTTGGGCTACACCTTC

d_call: NA
clone_size: NA
cdr3_length: 12
j_call: TRBJ2-7
v_call: TRBV10-3
cdr3_aa: CAISGGTYEQYF
cdr3_nt: TGTGCCATCAGTGGCGGGACCTACGAGCAGTACTTC